Listed here are 29 T cell receptor beta chains from one sample, sequenced in a study of blood T cell repertoires in COVID-19. Sequencing was performed with immunoSEQ multiplex PCR; in TCRdb, only in-frame clones are kept and a portion is missing. Altogether 150,000 to 200,000 clones are present, around 85% being singletons, with the ten largest covering over 15%. The specimen was peripheral blood. The receptors derive from a person aged 65-85 years with COVID-19, enrolled during active disease.

V usage is TRBV24-1 and J usage is TRBJ2-1; D not certain. Trimming stripped 5 bases from V and 4 bases from J, with 5 bases between. The CDR3 runs to 12 residues. The germline CDR1 and CDR2 sequences are KGHDR and SFDVKD. CDR3 coding DNA: TGTGCCACCAGTGCGGAGTACAATGAGCAGTTCTTC. Translated: CATSAEYNEQFF.

This CDR3 reads CASSIRQGSGANVLTF. The CDR3 DNA follows: TGTGCCAGCAGTATACGACAGGGTTCCGGGGCCAACGTCCTGACTTTC. The chain joins TRBV28 to TRBJ2-6; 7 bases fit TRBD1. Germline V lookup: CDR1 MDHEN, CDR2 SYDVKM. Trimming took 5 bases from V and 4 from J; bases not matched to a gene: 8. The CDR3 sequence is 16 residues long.

The chain is built from TRBV14 and TRBJ2-5; 7 bases map to TRBD1. The CDR3 is made up of 15 amino acids. In germline, CDR1 is SGHDN, CDR2 FVKESK. With V trimmed by 0 bases and J by 4 bases, 5 bases remained unmatched. The CDR3 region has the DNA TGTGCCAGCAGCCAAGATATTACAGGGGCAGAGACCCAGTACTTC. Its protein product is CASSQDITGAETQYF.

This clone came up once. V is TRBV30 and J is TRBJ1-5, with unresolved D. The V gene lost 1 base and the J gene lost 3 bases, with 13 bases spanning the gap. The CDR3 totals 15 residues. CDR1 and CDR2 from the germline V gene are GTSNPN and SVGIG (reference sequence). The CDR3: CAWSGPETFNQPQHF. The CDR3 DNA is TGTGCCTGGAGTGGTCCCGAGACATTCAATCAGCCCCAGCATTTT.

The V gene is TRBV28, the J gene TRBJ1-1; possibly TRBD1 for D (6 bases). The V end was cut by 6 bases, the J end by 5 bases, with 16 bases between. Looked up from germline, CDR1 is MDHEN and CDR2 is SYDVKM. The CDR3 runs to 14 residues. CDR3 loop: CASSPAAGATEAFF. For the CDR3, the DNA is TGTGCCAGCAGCCCGGCCGCAGGGGCGACTGAAGCTTTCTTT.

The chain uses TRBV30 and TRBJ1-2, with TRBD1 as a possible D gene (6 bases). The CDR3 is 14 residues long. The V gene's germline CDR1 is GTSNPN and CDR2 SVGIG (reference sequence). Trimming stripped 0 bases from V and 4 bases from J, with 12 bases between. The CDR3 sequence is CAWSVRMTGYGYTF. Written as DNA, the CDR3 is TGTGCCTGGAGTGTACGTATGACAGGCTATGGCTACACCTTC.

V and J are TRBV11-2 and TRBJ2-5; 7 bases are shared with TRBD1. The V gene's germline CDR1 is SGHAT and CDR2 FQNNGV. The CDR3 has 14 amino acids. V lost 4 bases, J lost 4 bases, and 6 bases stayed unmatched. CDR3: CASSYGTAPETQYF. For the CDR3, the DNA is TGTGCCAGCAGCTACGGGACAGCCCCAGAGACCCAGTACTTC.

The V call is TRBV19, the J call TRBJ2-1; tentatively, D is TRBD2 (6 bases). The germline V gene has CDR1 LNHDA and CDR2 SQIVND (reference sequence). The CDR3 runs 14 residues. V dropped 7 bases and J dropped 3 bases, with 13 bases sitting between them. The CDR3 DNA follows: TGTGCCAGTAATTCCCCGGGACTCTACAATGAGCAGTTCTTC. It codes for CASNSPGLYNEQFF.

The chain employs TRBV12-3 or TRBV12-4 and TRBJ1-1; D is perhaps TRBD1 (5 bases). This CDR3 is built from 13 residues. The V end lost 3 bases, the J end lost 1 base, and 6 bases lay between the germline ends. The CDR3: CASSFGQNTEAFF. As DNA, the CDR3 is TGTGCCAGCAGTTTTGGACAGAACACTGAAGCTTTCTTT.

The V and J genes are TRBV10-1 and TRBJ2-5; D not certain. The V end was cut by 10 bases, the J end by 5 bases, with 8 bases between. The CDR3 length is 10 residues. Germline values: CDR1 WNHNN, CDR2 SYGVQD (reference sequence). As DNA, the CDR3 is TGCGCCAACAGCTTGGAGACCCAGTACTTC. Translation: CANSLETQYF.

This chain uses TRBV7-2 with TRBJ2-3; 9 bases match TRBD1. V was clipped by 5 bases and J by 6 bases; unmatched bases: 6. There are 14 residues in the CDR3. CDR1 and CDR2 (germline): SGHTA, FQGNSA. CDR3 residues: CASSLQGASDTQYF. DNA for the CDR3: TGTGCCAGCAGCCTACAGGGGGCATCGGATACGCAGTATTTT.

Regarding this clone: Compared with germline, one end of the junction differs, possibly owing to a read error. The chain couples TRBV6-5 to TRBJ1-4; maybe TRBD1 (6 bases). This CDR3 is built from 11 residues. The germline V gene encodes CDR1 MNHEY and CDR2 SVGAGI. The CDR3 DNA sequence: TGTGCCAGCAGGGGTTCAGGGGCCTGGATTTTT. Translating it yields CASRGSGAWIF.

This clone appeared once. DNA for the CDR3: TGTGCCAGCAGTTACTCCGTAGGACACATCAACACCATATATTTT. The encoded protein is CASSYSVGHINTIYF. The chain combines TRBV6-5 with TRBJ1-3, with D possibly matching TRBD1 (5 bases). The ends were cut back, 0 bases at V and 7 bases at J, with 13 bases in the middle. Germline CDR1 MNHEY, CDR2 SVGAGI. The CDR3 is made up of 15 amino acids.

The CDR3 sequence is CASKKDGGPYEQYF. The CDR3 nucleotides are TGTGCCAGCAAAAAGGACGGGGGGCCCTACGAGCAGTACTTC. The rearrangement uses TRBV27 and TRBJ2-7; D perhaps matches TRBD2 (7 bases). V lost 7 bases and J lost 2, with 15 bases in between. The CDR3 spans 14 residues. Germline V lookup: CDR1 MNHEY, CDR2 SMNVEV (reference sequence).

The rearrangement links TRBV6-5 to TRBJ1-2; no clear D gene. Germline V lookup: CDR1 MNHEY, CDR2 SVGAGI. V lost 10 bases and J 5 bases, leaving 20 bases between the germline ends. CDR3 size: 14 residues. The DNA of the CDR3 is TGTGCCACCCAAAGAGATAGGGAGCTGTATGGCTACACCTTC. Its translation: CATQRDRELYGYTF.

This chain uses TRBV6-2 or TRBV6-3 with TRBJ2-1; TRBD1 matches at 9 bases. The germline V gene has CDR1 MNHEY and CDR2 SVGEGT. The CDR3 is made up of 17 amino acids. Unmatched junction bases numbered 10, after V lost 0 bases and J lost 7 bases. In nucleotides, the CDR3 is TGTGCCAGCAGTTACTCGAGGGACAGGGATATAGGGAATGAGCAGTTCTTC. It codes for CASSYSRDRDIGNEQFF.

The J gene is TRBJ2-7, the V gene TRBV5-6; 8 bases are a match to TRBD1. Germline assignment: CDR1 SGHDT and CDR2 YYEEEE. This CDR3 comprises 15 residues. Trimming cost V 4 bases and J 1 base; bases outside gene matches: 7. Here the CDR3 reads CASSLSGQVSYEQYF. For the CDR3, the DNA is TGTGCCAGCAGCCTGTCGGGACAGGTTTCCTACGAGCAGTACTTC.

This clone was seen at least ten times. The V and J genes are TRBV19 and TRBJ1-4; perhaps TRBD1 as D (5 bases). V was clipped by 10 bases and J by 8 bases, with 17 bases between them. Germline V gene lookup returns CDR1 LNHDA and CDR2 SQIVND (reference sequence). The CDR3 contains 13 residues. CDR3 region: CATAGPRSEKLFF. CDR3 DNA sequence: TGTGCCACCGCGGGACCGCGGTCAGAAAAACTGTTTTTT.

This sequence joins TRBV27 and TRBJ2-1; 8 nucleotides agree with TRBD2. Germline V CDR1 and CDR2: MNHEY, SMNVEV (reference sequence). The CDR3 spans 18 residues. V dropped 2 bases and J dropped 3; count of bases not matched to a gene: 12. The chain's CDR3 is CASSLRTSGTRSYNEQFF. CDR3 nucleotide sequence: TGTGCCAGCAGTTTACGGACGTCTGGGACTAGGAGCTACAATGAGCAGTTCTTC.

With respect to this clone: Other DNA variants within this sample encode the same CDR3. The chain couples TRBV27 to TRBJ2-7, with D unclear. The CDR3 length is 13 residues. Between the trimmed V and J ends, which lost 3 bases and 0 bases, there was a span of 6 bases. CDR1 MNHEY and CDR2 SMNVEV come from the germline V gene (reference sequence). The CDR3 nucleotides read TGTGCCAGCAGTTTCTCTAGCTCCTACGAGCAGTACTTC. It translates to CASSFSSSYEQYF.

This clone was detected once. The chain links TRBV29-1 to TRBJ2-2; a possible D gene is TRBD1 (6 bases). Trimming took off 7 bases at V and 5 bases at J, with 14 bases between the two ends. The CDR3 is made up of 13 amino acids. Germline-derived CDR1 and CDR2 are SQVTM and ANQGSEA. CDR3 nucleotide sequence: TGCAGCGCCAAACAGGGCCGGACCGGGGAGCTGTTTTTT. Its translation is CSAKQGRTGELFF.

The chain combines TRBV6-5 with TRBJ2-3, with D possibly TRBD2 on 6 matching bases. Trimming pared 8 bases from V and 5 bases from J, leaving 17 bases between. The CDR3 covers 14 residues. Germline V gene data show CDR1 as MNHEY and CDR2 as SVGAGI. The CDR3 coding sequence is TGTGCCAGCCCCCACCAGGCGGGGCAAGATACGCAGTATTTT. Its protein is CASPHQAGQDTQYF.

This rearrangement joins TRBV5-1 to TRBJ1-1, with D maybe TRBD1 (5 bases). V lost 2 bases and J 1 base, leaving 12 bases between the germline ends. The germline V gene encodes CDR1 SGHRS and CDR2 YFSETQ. The CDR3 is 15 residues long. The CDR3 coding sequence is TGCGCCAGCAGCTTCCGCGCCGGGGGGAACACTGAAGCTTTCTTT. This translates into CASSFRAGGNTEAFF.

Of note for this clone: One end of the junction varies from germline; a read error may be responsible. The chain is built from TRBV19 and TRBJ2-2; the D gene is possibly TRBD1 (6 bases). The CDR3 spans 14 residues. Germline CDR1 reads LNHDA; CDR2 reads SQIVND (reference sequence). The CDR3 nucleotides read TGCGCCAGTAAAACAGGGACAAACACCGGGGAGCTGTTTTTT. The encoded protein is CASKTGTNTGELFF.

The chain is built from TRBV7-8 and TRBJ1-2; 8 nucleotides line up with TRBD1. Germline CDR1 SGHVS, CDR2 FQNEAQ. J lost 7 bases, V lost 3 bases, and 13 bases had no gene match. The CDR3 totals 16 residues. The DNA of the CDR3 is TGTGCCAGCAGCTTCAGTGCGGGACAGGCCATAGGTGGCTACACCTTC. This codes for CASSFSAGQAIGGYTF.

Only one count was recorded for this clone. The chain joins TRBV5-4 to TRBJ1-6; D is unclear. The V gene's germline CDR1 is SGHNT and CDR2 YYREEE (reference sequence). The CDR3 has 13 amino acids. Trimming removed 4 bases from V and 14 bases from J, with 16 bases in between. The CDR3 reads CASSGGVGKALHF. DNA of the CDR3: TGTGCCAGCAGCGGCGGGGTGGGGAAGGCCCTCCACTTT.

The V and J genes are TRBV9 and TRBJ2-3, with 9 bases matching TRBD1. J was trimmed by 4 bases and V by 0 bases; bases with no gene match: 6. CDR1 and CDR2 from the germline V gene are SGDLS and YYNGEE. The CDR3 has 16 residues. The CDR3 spells CASSVGGGTGSDTQYF. In DNA form, the CDR3 reads TGTGCCAGCAGCGTAGGTGGGGGGACAGGGTCAGATACGCAGTATTTT.

The V call is TRBV5-1, the J call TRBJ1-1; D gene uncertain. Trimming pared 5 bases from V and 4 bases from J, leaving 9 bases between. The CDR3 spans 12 residues. The germline gives CDR1 SGHRS, CDR2 YFSETQ. CDR3 region: CASREGSTEAFF. The CDR3 DNA sequence: TGCGCCAGCAGAGAGGGCAGCACTGAAGCTTTCTTT.

J is TRBJ2-2 and V is TRBV18; tentative D call: TRBD1 (6 bases). Trimming cost V 1 base and J 2 bases, with 8 bases left between them. CDR3 length: 15 amino acids. CDR1 is KGHSH, CDR2 LQKENI, per germline. Here the CDR3 reads CASSPLTGNTGELFF. As DNA, the CDR3 is TGTGCCAGCTCACCACTGACAGGAAACACCGGGGAGCTGTTTTTT.